These 4 T cell receptor beta chains were all obtained from the same sample, sequenced in a study of T cells in Graves' hyperthyroidism and ophthalmopathy. Using RNA transcripts as the source, TCR beta CDR3 regions were amplified. When the TCR CDR3 underwent first-round RT-PCR, the HTBI primer set was used. TCRdb reprocessed the multiplex PCR reads with MiXCR, giving one entry per CDR3 protein. Of about 96,000 distinct CDR3 sequences listed, roughly 56% are singletons. The sample comprised blood. These receptors all stem from a woman in her thirties or forties with Graves' hyperthyroidism.

This clonotype came up many times. This chain uses TRBV9 with TRBJ2-7; D perhaps matches TRBD2 (6 bases). The CDR3 spans 18 residues. V was cut by 0 bases and J by 1 base, with 20 bases left in between. Germline-derived CDR1 and CDR2 are SGDLS and YYNGEE. The DNA for the CDR3 is TGTGCCAGCAGCGTAGCGTCTAGCGAGTATATCAAATCCTACGAGCAGTACTTC. Its translation: CASSVASSEYIKSYEQYF.

The V call is TRBV10-3, the J call TRBJ2-2; tentatively, D is TRBD1 (5 bases). Germline-derived CDR1 and CDR2 are ENHRY and SYGVKD. The CDR3 contains 13 residues. V was shortened by 4 bases and J by 5 bases, with 8 bases between the two germline ends. The CDR3 region has the DNA TGTGCCATCAGTGCCAGGGCTACCGGGGAGCTGTTTTTT. It codes for CAISARATGELFF.

Details on this clonotype: At one end the junction does not follow the germline gene, possibly because of a read error. V and J are TRBV7-2 and TRBJ2-2, with TRBD1 matching over 9 bases. Germline assignment: CDR1 SGHTA and CDR2 FQGNSA. The CDR3 consists of 12 residues. The DNA for the CDR3 is TGTGCCAGCAGCTTAGGGACAGGGGAGCAGTTTTTT. Translated, it gives CASSLGTGEQFF.

V and J are TRBV7-2 and TRBJ2-7; 9 bases map to TRBD1. Trimming at V came to 1 base and at J to 9 bases, leaving 7 bases not matched to a gene. This CDR3 contains 14 residues. The germline gives CDR1 SGHTA, CDR2 FQGNSA. CDR3 protein: CASSLGQGDSAQYF. Written as DNA, the CDR3 is TGTGCCAGCAGCTTAGGACAGGGGGATTCGGCGCAGTACTTC.